Below are 21 T cell receptor beta chains sequenced from a single sample in a study of PD-1 blockade in classical Hodgkin lymphoma (dated by TCRdb to 2020 to 2022). The sample's time point label, in plain terms: cycle 1 day 1 (C1D1), immediately before nivolumab initiation. Every trial patient had relapsed after autologous stem cell transplantation, and cohorts A, B and C differed in prior brentuximab vedotin exposure. The protocol used for the library was the immunoSEQ multiplex PCR assay. As stored in TCRdb, this immuneACCESS dataset retains in-frame rearrangements with V and J assigned. A fraction of the clones does not appear; measured against another copy, unresolved V genes explain less than half of the discrepancy, and the remainder lacks a known reason. The sample table holds over 20,000 clones, of which approximately 90% were seen once. Roughly 2.6% of the sample rests with the top ten.

Sequencing was performed on peripheral blood mononuclear cells (PBMCs), taken at baseline. The receptors derive from a human donor with classical Hodgkin lymphoma.

The rearrangement links TRBV5-1 to TRBJ2-1; D is perhaps TRBD1 (6 bases). Trimming pared 0 bases from V and 4 bases from J, leaving 11 bases between. The CDR3 loop spans 15 amino acids. Germline V gives CDR1 SGHRS, CDR2 YFSETQ. The CDR3 bases are TGCGCCAGCAGCTTGGTTGGGGGCCCGTACAATGAGCAGTTCTTC. Its protein product is CASSLVGGPYNEQFF.

Notes on this clone: At one boundary the junction diverges from the germline segment, which might be a read error. The V and J genes are TRBV5-1 and TRBJ1-6, with TRBD1 as a possible D gene (5 bases). Per the germline V gene, CDR1 is SGHRS and CDR2 is YFSETQ. This CDR3 is 14 amino acids long. Written as DNA, the CDR3 is TGCGCCAGCAGATTGGGAGGGGATAATTCACCCCTCCACTTT. Its translation is CASRLGGDNSPLHF.

This sequence joins TRBV6-5 and TRBJ1-1; 9 bases are shared with TRBD1. Germline CDR1 reads MNHEY; CDR2 reads SVGAGI. The CDR3 consists of 14 residues. With V trimmed by 6 bases and J by 1 base, 3 bases remained unmatched. CDR3 nucleotides: TGTGCCAGCAGAGAGACAGGGGGGAACACTGAAGCTTTCTTT. This gives the protein CASRETGGNTEAFF.

This chain joins TRBV6-6 and TRBJ1-5; 7 nucleotides agree with TRBD1. Germline-derived CDR1 and CDR2 are MNHNY and SVGAGI (reference sequence). The ends lost 7 bases at V and 8 bases at J; junction bases unmatched: 2. This CDR3 is built from 11 residues. DNA for the CDR3: TGTGCCAGCACCGACAGGGAGCCCCAGCATTTT. It specifies CASTDREPQHF.

The V gene is TRBV7-9, the J gene TRBJ1-4, with TRBD1 matching over 10 bases. The CDR3 has 14 amino acids. Trimming took 5 bases from V and 7 from J; bases not matched to a gene: 4. Germline lookup yields CDR1 SEHNR and CDR2 FQNEAQ (reference sequence). The CDR3, as DNA: TGTGCCAGCAGCCCCGACAGGGGGCTTGAAAAACTGTTTTTT. Protein product: CASSPDRGLEKLFF.

V is TRBV11-2 and J is TRBJ1-4; 9 bases fit TRBD1. The V segment lost 6 bases and the J segment 7 bases; nucleotides outside the gene matches: 9. CDR3 length: 15 amino acids. Germline V CDR1 and CDR2: SGHAT, FQNNGV. The CDR3, as DNA: TGTGCCAGCAGTCAACAGGGGGCGCAAGGTGAAAAACTGTTTTTT. It translates to CASSQQGAQGEKLFF.

The genes are TRBV2 and TRBJ1-4, with TRBD1 identical over 8 bases. The V gene end was trimmed by 6 bases and the J gene end by 7 bases; junction bases not matched to a gene: 7. Germline V gene lookup returns CDR1 SNHLY and CDR2 FYNNEI. The CDR3 has 14 amino acids. DNA for the CDR3: TGTGCCAGCAGGGACAGGGTTGGGAGTGAAAAACTGTTTTTT. Translated, it gives CASRDRVGSEKLFF.

This clone was detected once. V and J are TRBV7-9 and TRBJ2-2, with TRBD2 matching over 7 bases. The CDR3 is 16 amino acids. The germline CDR1 and CDR2 sequences are SEHNR and FQNEAQ (reference sequence). J gave up 5 bases and V 2 bases, and 8 bases lay outside the gene matches. The CDR3 here is CASSLWLAEGTGELFF. CDR3 coding DNA: TGTGCCAGCAGCTTATGGCTAGCGGAGGGGACCGGGGAGCTGTTTTTT. Full variable domain (outside the CDR3, taken from reference TRBV7-9 and TRBJ2-2): DTGVSQNPRHKITKRGQNVTFRCDPISEHNRLYWYRQTLGQGPEFLTYFQNEAQLEKSRLLSDRFSAERPKGSFSTLEIQRTEQGDSAMYLCASSLWLAEGTGELFFGEGSRLTVL.

This clone was detected only a few times. The V gene is TRBV7-8, the J gene TRBJ2-7, with a tentative D call TRBD1 (6 bases). Germline values: CDR1 SGHVS, CDR2 FQNEAQ. Trimming took 3 bases from V and 7 from J, leaving 16 bases between them. This CDR3 is built from 14 residues. The CDR3, as DNA: TGTGCCAGCAGCTTTTCTCAGGGGCTTGGGGAGCAGTACTTC. This sequence encodes CASSFSQGLGEQYF.

The chain recombines TRBV5-1 with TRBJ2-3; D may match TRBD1 or TRBD2 (6 bases each). This CDR3 is 16 amino acids long. V lost 0 bases to trimming and J lost 1 base, with 12 bases between them. The V gene's germline CDR1 is SGHRS and CDR2 YFSETQ. The CDR3 reads CASSLVGGEGTDTQYF. The CDR3 nucleotides are TGCGCCAGCAGCTTGGTGGGGGGCGAAGGCACAGATACGCAGTATTTT.

V is TRBV6-6 and J is TRBJ2-7; D may correspond to TRBD1 or TRBD2 (5 bases each). The germline V and J ends were trimmed by 6 bases and 6 bases, with 18 bases remaining between them. The V gene's germline CDR1 is MNHNY and CDR2 SVGAGI (reference sequence). CDR3 length: 14 residues. The CDR3 region has the DNA TGTGCCAGCAGCCCTAGGGACCAGAGGCGCGAGCAGTACTTC. Translation gives CASSPRDQRREQYF.

The CDR3 DNA reads TGTGCCAGCTCTACCGGTGCCAGCAACGATAGATTTAACTACGAGCAGTACTTC. Its protein is CASSTGASNDRFNYEQYF. The chain is built from TRBV18 and TRBJ2-7; D is undetermined. V was cut by 6 bases and J by 3 bases, with 27 bases left in between. This CDR3 has 18 residues. CDR1 KGHSH and CDR2 LQKENI come from the germline V gene.

The chain recombines TRBV11-2 with TRBJ1-2; possibly TRBD1 for D (5 bases). The CDR3 is 12 amino acids. The germline V gene encodes CDR1 SGHAT and CDR2 FQNNGV. V lost 6 bases, J lost 5 bases, and 10 bases lay in between. The CDR3 bases are TGTGCCAGCAGACAGGCCCTGTATGGCTACACCTTC. Translating it yields CASRQALYGYTF. Full variable domain (rest looked up from reference TRBV11-2 and TRBJ1-2): EAGVAQSPRYKIIEKRQSVAFWCNPISGHATLYWYQQILGQGPKLLIQFQNNGVVDDSQLPKDRFSAERLKGVDSTLKIQPAKLEDSAVYLCASRQALYGYTFGSGTRLTVV.

This chain links TRBV5-5 with TRBJ2-2; perhaps D is TRBD1 or TRBD2 (5 bases each). V lost 0 bases and J 4 bases, leaving 7 bases between the germline ends. The length of the CDR3 is 14 residues. The V gene's germline CDR1 is SGHKS and CDR2 YYEKEE (reference sequence). The CDR3 spells CASSLAGGTGELFF. The CDR3 bases are TGTGCCAGCAGCTTGGCTGGGGGCACCGGGGAGCTGTTTTTT.

The chain combines TRBV9 with TRBJ1-2; no clear D. The CDR3 sequence is 12 residues long. V dropped 4 bases and J dropped 7 bases, with 11 bases sitting between them. Germline lookup yields CDR1 SGDLS and CDR2 YYNGEE. The CDR3 nucleotides are TGTGCCAGCAGCCCCGTCGGGTTTGGCTACACCTTC. Translation: CASSPVGFGYTF.

This clone was picked up one time. The V call is TRBV5-1, the J call TRBJ2-1; either TRBD1 or TRBD2 may supply D (5 bases each). The CDR3 runs 13 residues. Trimming shortened V by 0 bases and J by 10 bases, and 11 bases separated the two germline ends. Germline V CDR1 and CDR2: SGHRS, YFSETQ. Written as DNA, the CDR3 is TGCGCCAGCAGCTTGGAACCCGGGACGGAGCAGTTCTTC. Its protein is CASSLEPGTEQFF.

This sequence joins TRBV7-8 and TRBJ2-3; the D gene is possibly TRBD1 (6 bases). Germline CDR1 SGHVS, CDR2 FQNEAQ. Trimming stripped 3 bases from V and 6 bases from J, with 10 bases between. CDR3 length equals 13 residues. Written as DNA, the CDR3 is TGTGCCAGCAGCTTTGCTAGGGGGGATACGCAGTATTTT. Residues: CASSFARGDTQYF.

This clone was observed a single time. The rearrangement joins TRBV7-9 to TRBJ2-1; 8 nucleotides align to TRBD1. CDR1 is SEHNR, CDR2 FQNEAQ, per germline (reference sequence). V lost 4 bases and J lost 4; bases outside the gene matches: 6. The CDR3 is 15 residues long. CDR3 nucleotides: TGTGCCAGCAGCTCTTTGGACAGGGAGTACAATGAGCAGTTCTTC. This codes for CASSSLDREYNEQFF.

V usage is TRBV6-5 and J usage is TRBJ1-1; no definite D call. V was trimmed by 6 bases and J by 7 bases, leaving 18 bases between them. Per germline, CDR1 MNHEY and CDR2 SVGAGI. The CDR3 length is 14 residues. CDR3 coding DNA: TGTGCCAGCAGGGCGAACGGGGTTACCGGTGAAGCTTTCTTT. Residues: CASRANGVTGEAFF.

This clone was seen only once. V and J are TRBV7-2 and TRBJ1-2, with D possibly TRBD1 on 5 matching bases. Germline lookup yields CDR1 SGHTA and CDR2 FQGNSA. The CDR3 consists of 15 residues. V lost 3 bases, J lost 2 bases, and 13 bases lay in between. CDR3 coding DNA: TGTGCCAGCAGCTTCTCGGGCCAGGGCAACTATGGCTACACCTTC. Amino acids: CASSFSGQGNYGYTF.

The chain is built from TRBV7-9 and TRBJ2-4; 9 positions agree with TRBD2. The trim removed 5 bases at V and 15 bases at J, leaving 11 bases unmatched. The V gene's germline CDR1 is SEHNR and CDR2 FQNEAQ (reference sequence). This CDR3 has 13 residues. CDR3 protein: CASSRRGGGAAYF. In DNA form, the CDR3 reads TGTGCCAGCAGCCGCCGTGGCGGGGGGGCCGCGTACTTC.